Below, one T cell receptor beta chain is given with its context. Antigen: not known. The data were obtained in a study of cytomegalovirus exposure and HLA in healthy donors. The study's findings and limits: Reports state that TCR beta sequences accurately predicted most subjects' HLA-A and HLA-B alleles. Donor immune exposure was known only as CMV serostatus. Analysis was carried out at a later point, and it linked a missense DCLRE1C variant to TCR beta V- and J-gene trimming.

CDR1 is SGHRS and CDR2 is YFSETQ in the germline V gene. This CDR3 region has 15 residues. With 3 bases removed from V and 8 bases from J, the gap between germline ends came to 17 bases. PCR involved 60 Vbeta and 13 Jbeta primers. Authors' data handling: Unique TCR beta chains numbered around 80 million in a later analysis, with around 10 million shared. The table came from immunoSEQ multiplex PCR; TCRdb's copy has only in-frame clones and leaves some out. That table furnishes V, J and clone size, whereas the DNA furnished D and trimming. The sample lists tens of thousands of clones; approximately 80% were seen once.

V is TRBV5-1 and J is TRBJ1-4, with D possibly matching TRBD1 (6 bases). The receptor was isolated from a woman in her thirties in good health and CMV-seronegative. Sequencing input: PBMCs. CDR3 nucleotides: TGCGCCAGCAGCTCTACAGGGAGTTCTGGCGAAAAACTGTTTTTT. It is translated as CASSSTGSSGEKLFF.